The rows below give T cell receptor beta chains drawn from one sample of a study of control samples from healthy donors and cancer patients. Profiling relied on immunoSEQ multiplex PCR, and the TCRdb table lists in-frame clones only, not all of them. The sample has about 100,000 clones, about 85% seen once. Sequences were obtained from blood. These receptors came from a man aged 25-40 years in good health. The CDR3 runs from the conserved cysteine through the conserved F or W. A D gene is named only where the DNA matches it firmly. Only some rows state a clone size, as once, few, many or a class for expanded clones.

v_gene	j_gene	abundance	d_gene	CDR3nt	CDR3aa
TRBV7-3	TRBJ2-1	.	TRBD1	TGTGCCAGCAGCTTTACAGGGGCTCCCTACAATGAGCAGTTCTTC	CASSFTGAPYNEQFF
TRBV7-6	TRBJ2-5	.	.	TGTGCCAGCAGCTTAACCGTAAGCCAAGAGACCCAGTACTTC	CASSLTVSQETQYF
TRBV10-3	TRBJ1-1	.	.	TGTGCCATCAGCCAGACAGACACTGAAGCTTTCTTT	CAISQTDTEAFF
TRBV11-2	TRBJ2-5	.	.	TGTGCCAGCAGCTTAGACGTGGGGGGCGGGGAGACCCAGTACTTC	CASSLDVGGGETQYF
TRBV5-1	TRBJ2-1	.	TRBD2	TGCGCCAGCAGCTTGGGGCTAGCGGGGTTGAGCTCCTACAATGAGCAGTTCTTC	CASSLGLAGLSSYNEQFF
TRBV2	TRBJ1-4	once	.	TGTGCCAGCAGTGAAAGGCACCATAATGAAAAACTGTTTTTT	CASSERHHNEKLFF
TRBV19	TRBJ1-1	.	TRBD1	TGTGCCAGCTACACATCGACAGGGGTAAGGACTGAAGCTTTCTTT	CASYTSTGVRTEAFF
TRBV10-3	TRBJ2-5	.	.	TGTGCCATCAGTGGGCAGGGAGAGACCCAGTACTTC	CAISGQGETQYF
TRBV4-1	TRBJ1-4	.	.	TGCGCCAGCAGCCGCATACAGGGAGAGGTTGAAAAACTGTTTTTT	CASSRIQGEVEKLFF
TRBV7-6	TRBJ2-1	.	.	TGTGCCAGCAGTCCCCCCTTGCGGGCAGAGCAGTTCTTC	CASSPPLRAEQFF
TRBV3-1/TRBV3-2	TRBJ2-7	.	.	TGTGCCAGCAGCCAAGAGGTTGACACCTACGAGCAGTACTTC	CASSQEVDTYEQYF
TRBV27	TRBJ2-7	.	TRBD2	TGTGCCAGCAGCGATCAGGCGGGGGGCCATTACGAGCAGTACTTC	CASSDQAGGHYEQYF
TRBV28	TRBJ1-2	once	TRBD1	TGTGCCAGCAGGCTACAGGGGGCAGGGTATGGCTACACCTTC	CASRLQGAGYGYTF
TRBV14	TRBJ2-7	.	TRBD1	TGTGCCAGCAGCCAAGGCCTTCTGACCGGGACAGGGTCTCGGGAGCAGTACTTC	CASSQGLLTGTGSREQYF
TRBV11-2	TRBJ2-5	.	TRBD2	TGTGCCAGCAGCTCGGGACTAGGAGAGACCCAGTACTTC	CASSSGLGETQYF
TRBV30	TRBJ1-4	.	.	TGTGCCTGGAGTGTCAGGGGTGAAAAACTGTTTTTT	CAWSVRGEKLFF
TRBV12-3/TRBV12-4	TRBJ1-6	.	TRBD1	TGTGCCAGCAGCAATCAACAGGGGGGACCCCTCCACTTT	CASSNQQGGPLHF
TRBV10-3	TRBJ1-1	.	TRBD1	TGTGCCATCAGTGAGTCGGGACAGGGGGAAATGAACACTGAAGCTTTCTTT	CAISESGQGEMNTEAFF
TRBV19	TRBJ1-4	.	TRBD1	TGTGCCAGTAGTATCGGGGACAGGGAGGACGAAAAACTGTTTTTT	CASSIGDREDEKLFF
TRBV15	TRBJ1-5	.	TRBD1	TGTGCCAGCGGACAGGTGGATAATCAGCCCCAGCATTTT	CASGQVDNQPQHF
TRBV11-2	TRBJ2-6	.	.	TGTGCCAGCAGCTTAGCCCGAATCCCTGGGGCCAACGTCCTGACTTTC	CASSLARIPGANVLTF
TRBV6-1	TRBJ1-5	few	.	TGTGCCAGCAGTGAACGGGTCGGTCAGCCCCAGCATTTT	CASSERVGQPQHF
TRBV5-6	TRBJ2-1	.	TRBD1	TGTGCCAGCAGCTCCGCGGACAGGGTGTACCACAATGAGCAGTTCTTC	CASSSADRVYHNEQFF
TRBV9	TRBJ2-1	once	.	TGTGCCAGCAGCGCCCGCACAGGGAAGAATGAGCAGTTCTTC	CASSARTGKNEQFF
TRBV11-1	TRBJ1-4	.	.	TGTGCCAGCAGCTTAGGTCGGGAGACAACTAATGAAAAACTGTTTTTT	CASSLGRETTNEKLFF
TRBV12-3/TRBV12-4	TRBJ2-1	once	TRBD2	TGTGCCAGCAGCCTAGCGGGGGGGGATGAGCAGTTCTTC	CASSLAGGDEQFF
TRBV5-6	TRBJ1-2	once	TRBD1	TGTGCCAGCAGCGGGGGGACAGGGCACACCTTC	CASSGGTGHTF
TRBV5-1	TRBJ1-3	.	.	TGCGCCAGCAGCGTTGGACCGCTGGGAAACACCATATATTTT	CASSVGPLGNTIYF